This T cell receptor (beta chain) was recorded in a study of CD4 T cells in relation to SARS-CoV-2 and coronaviruses. There are 14 residues in the CDR3. Trimming took off 3 bases at V and 0 bases at J, with 6 bases between the two ends. Germline loops: CDR1 ENHRY, CDR2 SYGVKD. A word on this clone: Its antigen remains unidentified.

The unexposed donors gave CD4+ T cells in about 2010-2019, prior to COVID-19. The cells were cultured for 10 days before CD4+ T cells were isolated. Method: immunoSEQ multiplex PCR; TCRdb's copy keeps in-frame clones and lacks some. The sample holds 20,000 to 25,000 clones, about 60% seen once. J is TRBJ1-3 and V is TRBV10-3; unclear D gene. This TCR was sampled from a human donor in good health. The sequenced sample consisted of CD4+ T cells from PBMCs, cultured in vitro. The CDR3, as DNA: TGTGCCATCAGTGAAGGGAGCTCTGGAAACACCATATATTTT. Residues: CAISEGSSGNTIYF.